What follows are 15 T cell receptor beta chains derived from one specimen sequenced in a study of blood T cells in healthy people across ages. Through a sample-barcoded 5' primer and a J-beta primer mix, a second PCR was run for roughly 6 to 11 cycles. TCRdb fed the 5' RACE reads into MiXCR, producing one record per CDR3 protein. The sample consists of approximately 780,000 distinct CDR3 sequences, 20% to 30% of them appearing once. This sample was also put to use in a study of T cells of mothers and their children.

Sample: blood. Source of these receptors: a boy between 10 and 17 years old in good health.

The V gene is TRBV5-6, the J gene TRBJ2-2; 9 positions match TRBD1. The CDR3 has 17 amino acids. The germline V gene encodes CDR1 SGHDT and CDR2 YYEEEE. J lost 5 bases, V lost 1 base, and 9 bases had no gene match. As DNA, the CDR3 is TGTGCCAGCAGCTTGCCCGGGACAGGGAGTCGAACCGGGGAGCTGTTTTTT. Protein product: CASSLPGTGSRTGELFF.

The chain couples TRBV9 to TRBJ1-3; no firm D call. The V gene's germline CDR1 is SGDLS and CDR2 YYNGEE. The CDR3 loop spans 15 amino acids. V was pared by 0 bases and J by 2 bases, with 9 bases between. This CDR3 reads CASSVEGLPGNTIYF. The CDR3, as DNA: TGTGCCAGCAGCGTAGAGGGTTTACCTGGAAACACCATATATTTT.

The CDR3 protein is CASTDSLGEAFF. In DNA form, the CDR3 reads TGTGCCAGCACAGACAGTCTCGGTGAAGCTTTCTTT. The chain joins TRBV2 to TRBJ1-1, with D possibly TRBD1 on 5 matching bases. CDR1 is SNHLY and CDR2 is FYNNEI in the germline V gene. The CDR3 is 12 residues long. Trimming stripped 7 bases from V and 7 bases from J, with 13 bases between.

The CDR3 region is CASSLLGREVDGYTF. CDR3 in DNA: TGTGCCAGCAGTTTATTGGGCAGGGAAGTAGATGGCTACACCTTC. The rearrangement uses TRBV12-3 or TRBV12-4 and TRBJ1-2; weak D call: TRBD1 (5 bases). This CDR3 is 15 amino acids long. Trimming removed 2 bases from V and 6 bases from J, with 16 bases in between.

This clonotype was counted only a few times. This rearrangement joins TRBV11-3 to TRBJ2-5; a weak D match, TRBD1 (5 bases). The J call may be wrong; the DNA end is better matched by TRBJ2-7. CDR3 length: 13 amino acids. CDR1 is SGHNT, CDR2 YENEEA, per germline. CDR3 coding DNA: TGTGCCAGCAGCTTAGCAGGGTCCAACGAGCAGTACTTC. Translation gives CASSLAGSNEQYF.

This clonotype was detected only a few times. The chain couples TRBV7-3 to TRBJ2-1, with 8 bases aligning to TRBD2. This CDR3 comprises 14 residues. The junction had 5 bases not matched to a gene; V was cut back by 2 bases and J by 8 bases. Germline lookup yields CDR1 SGHTA and CDR2 FQGTGA. The CDR3: CASSLRGGPYEQFF. As DNA, the CDR3 is TGTGCCAGCAGCTTACGGGGGGGGCCTTATGAGCAGTTCTTC.

This clonotype appeared a few times. The chain couples TRBV20-1 to TRBJ2-5, with 11 nucleotides matching TRBD2. CDR3 length: 15 amino acids. The germline gives CDR1 DFQATT, CDR2 SNEGSKA (reference sequence). The trim removed 3 bases at V and 3 bases at J, leaving 6 bases unmatched. In nucleotides, the CDR3 is TGCAGTGCTAGGCCCATTAGCGGGGGGGAAGAGACCCAGTACTTC. It encodes CSARPISGGEETQYF.

V usage is TRBV20-1 and J usage is TRBJ2-5, with TRBD1 as a possible D gene (6 bases). The germline gives CDR1 DFQATT, CDR2 SNEGSKA (reference sequence). The CDR3 sequence is 14 residues long. With 4 bases removed from V and 0 bases from J, the gap between germline ends came to 12 bases. CDR3 sequence: CSATGWGHQETQYF. The DNA of the CDR3 is TGCAGTGCTACGGGGTGGGGGCACCAAGAGACCCAGTACTTC.

This clonotype appeared a few times. The chain links TRBV12-3 or TRBV12-4 to TRBJ2-5; 7 bases align to TRBD2. There are 14 residues in the CDR3. With 7 bases clipped from V and 11 bases from J, the junction kept 16 bases outside the gene matches. The CDR3 is CASTEGGNEGEQYF. The CDR3 bases are TGTGCCAGCACCGAGGGAGGGAATGAGGGTGAGCAGTACTTC.

The chain uses TRBV3-1 and TRBJ1-6, with 11 bases fitting TRBD1. The germline V gene has CDR1 LGHDT and CDR2 YNNKEL (reference sequence). The CDR3 runs to 17 residues. V shed 7 bases, J shed 6 bases, and the junction held 11 bases outside the gene matches. CDR3 in DNA: TGTGCCAGCATCACGGACAGGGGGCGCGAGAGTAATTCACCCCTCCACTTT. It translates to CASITDRGRESNSPLHF.

A remark on this clonotype: An end of the junction does not agree with germline; a read error may underlie this. The chain links TRBV2 to TRBJ2-5; no clear D. The V gene's germline CDR1 is SNHLY and CDR2 FYNNEI. The CDR3 contains 17 residues. The CDR3 region has the DNA TGTGCCAGCAGTGAAGCGCCCAAGCTGGGGTACCAAGGGACCCAGTACTTC. This codes for CASSEAPKLGYQGTQYF.

This chain connects TRBV12-3 or TRBV12-4 to TRBJ2-3; TRBD1 aligns across 9 bases. CDR3 size: 15 residues. V shed 3 bases and J 2 bases; nucleotides not matched to a gene: 3. This CDR3 is CASSFGQGYTDTQYF. The DNA of the CDR3 is TGTGCCAGCAGTTTTGGACAGGGGTACACAGATACGCAGTATTTT.

This chain uses TRBV13 with TRBJ2-3, with a tentative D call TRBD1 (5 bases). The length of the CDR3 is 14 residues. Trimming removed 1 base from V and 4 bases from J, with 9 bases in between. CDR1 PRHDT and CDR2 FYEKMQ come from the germline V gene (reference sequence). The DNA for the CDR3 is TGTGCCAGCAGCTTAGTAGGGGTTCCAGATACGCAGTATTTT. Translation: CASSLVGVPDTQYF.

A word on this clonotype: Germline is not matched at one junction end, which may reflect a read error. The chain combines TRBV9 with TRBJ2-5; 10 bases map to TRBD1. Per the germline V gene, CDR1 is SGDLS and CDR2 is YYNGEE. The CDR3 spans 14 residues. The CDR3 nucleotides read TGCGCCAGCAGCGTGGGACAGGGGACAGAGACCCAGTACTTC. It encodes CASSVGQGTETQYF. Variable domain in full (rest from reference TRBV9 and TRBJ2-5): DSGVTQTPKHLITATGQRVTLRCSPRSGDLSVYWYQQSLDQGLQFLIQYYNGEERAKGNILERFSAQQFPDLHSELNLSSLELGDSALYFCASSVGQGTETQYFGPGTRLLVL.

Of note for this clonotype: At one end, the junction sequence differs from germline, possibly due to a read error. The chain combines TRBV5-1 with TRBJ2-7, with 8 bases fitting TRBD2. Germline V gene lookup returns CDR1 SGHRS and CDR2 YFSETQ. The CDR3 totals 14 residues. The CDR3: CASRLGLVFYEQYF. The CDR3 nucleotides read TGCGCCAGCAGGTTGGGACTAGTGTTCTACGAGCAGTACTTC.